The sequence of this TCR beta chain was determined in a study of human T cells and chemical hapten exposure. Study results and caveats: Expanded TCR sets contained significantly more large CDR3 similarity clusters than controls. Because all patients had alopecia, their immune responses might differ from healthy ones. Patch test score tracked positively with PT1 expanded TCR counts.

Time point noted: patch test 1, 2 weeks after DPC sensitization. The treatment denotes: therapeutic diphenylcyclopropenone sensitization with weekly scalp DPC. The template was total RNA from unfractionated whole blood. This clonotype was detected only a few times. Its antigen is unidentified. The germline V and J ends were trimmed by 3 bases and 2 bases, with 8 bases remaining between them. The CDR3 totals 13 residues. CDR1 is SGHTA and CDR2 is FQGNSA in the germline V gene. Unique molecular identifiers were attached to individual cDNA molecules during library preparation. TCRdb reanalysed the RACE reads using MiXCR and keeps one entry per CDR3 protein. Of about 35,000 distinct CDR3 sequences listed, around 6.5% are singletons.

The chain has TRBV7-2 and TRBJ2-7, with D tentatively TRBD1 (6 bases). This clonotype was sampled from a woman aged 30 to 39 with alopecia areata. Some clones in this sample may be carry-over from other donors' samples. This sample comprised whole blood, obtained in connection with sensitization to the hapten diphenylcyclopropenone (DPC). CDR3 protein: CASSFRQAYEQYF. The CDR3, as DNA: TGTGCCAGCAGCTTCAGACAGGCCTACGAGCAGTACTTC.